These 27 T cell receptor beta chains were sequenced from one sample in a study of shared clonotypes between healthy human individuals. TCRdb's copy holds only in-frame clones and misses some; the assay was immunoSEQ multiplex PCR. The sample shows more than 200,000 clones, 50% to 75% of them seen only once. The material sequenced was memory CD4+ T cells sorted from blood. The subset here: CD45RA-negative fraction. These TCRs come from a young man in good health.

The chain uses TRBV29-1 and TRBJ2-1; D uncertain. The germline gives CDR1 SQVTM, CDR2 ANQGSEA. The germline V and J ends were trimmed by 7 bases and 5 bases, with 18 bases remaining between them. The CDR3 is 14 residues long. The CDR3 nucleotides read TGCAGCGCTCGCCCCCTCCTAATCCACAATGAGCAGTTCTTC. It is translated as CSARPLLIHNEQFF.

The chain is built from TRBV30 and TRBJ1-4; no definite D call. Germline CDR1 reads GTSNPN; CDR2 reads SVGIG (reference sequence). V was pared by 2 bases and J by 3 bases, with 7 bases between. The CDR3 is made up of 13 amino acids. This CDR3 reads CAWSPQPNEKLFF. In DNA, the CDR3 is TGTGCCTGGAGTCCCCAGCCTAATGAAAAACTGTTTTTT.

The V gene is TRBV6-1, the J gene TRBJ1-1; D not certain. With 7 bases removed from V and 1 base from J, the gap between germline ends came to 13 bases. Germline-derived CDR1 and CDR2 are MNHNS and SASEGT. The CDR3 runs to 14 residues. The CDR3 reads CASTLVGRNTEAFF. CDR3 sequence (DNA): TGTGCCAGCACTTTGGTAGGAAGGAACACTGAAGCTTTCTTT.

The J gene is TRBJ2-5, the V gene TRBV5-4, with TRBD1 matching 7 bases. Losses at the gene ends were 2 bases for V and 5 bases for J; bases not matched to a gene: 6. CDR1 and CDR2 from the germline V gene are SGHNT and YYREEE (reference sequence). The CDR3 consists of 14 residues. For the CDR3, the DNA is TGTGCCAGCAGCTTCGCAGGGGGAGATGAGACCCAGTACTTC. Residues: CASSFAGGDETQYF.

The V gene is TRBV2, the J gene TRBJ1-5; 11 nucleotides agree with TRBD1. Germline lookup yields CDR1 SNHLY and CDR2 FYNNEI. Trimming at V came to 4 bases and at J to 8 bases, leaving 4 bases not matched to a gene. The CDR3 is 14 residues long. The CDR3, as DNA: TGTGCCAGCAGTGGGACAGGGGGCGGGAAGCCCCAGCATTTT. This gives the protein CASSGTGGGKPQHF.

V usage is TRBV6-5 and J usage is TRBJ2-7, with 10 positions matching TRBD2. V was clipped by 6 bases and J by 9 bases; unmatched bases: 11. The CDR3 extends over 14 amino acids. Germline assignment: CDR1 MNHEY and CDR2 SVGAGI. CDR3 nucleotides: TGTGCCAGCAGCTCCCTAGCGGGAGTTTCTGTGCAGTACTTC. Its protein product is CASSSLAGVSVQYF.

J is TRBJ2-7 and V is TRBV21-1; the table names TRBD2, a call not compared with the DNA. TRBV21-1 is marked as a pseudogene. This CDR3 region has 11 residues. The CDR3: CASSLSYEQYF. The CDR3 DNA sequence: TGTGCCAGCAGCCTCTCCTACGAGCAGTACTTC.

V usage is TRBV5-4 and J usage is TRBJ2-5; perhaps D is TRBD1 or TRBD2 (5 bases each). Trimming pared 3 bases from V and 0 bases from J, leaving 9 bases between. The germline V gene encodes CDR1 SGHNT and CDR2 YYREEE (reference sequence). The CDR3 extends over 14 amino acids. In DNA, the CDR3 is TGTGCCAGCAGCTCTGAGGGGTACCAAGAGACCCAGTACTTC. Translating it yields CASSSEGYQETQYF.

The J gene is TRBJ1-2, the V gene TRBV6-4, with D hard to call. CDR1 MRHNA and CDR2 SNTAGT come from the germline V gene. The CDR3 totals 20 residues. V lost 8 bases and J lost 2, with 33 bases in between. DNA of the CDR3: TGTGCCAGCCCCGTTCTCCGAAACTCAAAAGGTCCCTTCAGAAACTATGGCTACACCTTC. This encodes CASPVLRNSKGPFRNYGYTF.

The chain has TRBV4-2 and TRBJ2-2, with 9 bases that match TRBD2. CDR3 length: 17 residues. CDR1 is LGHNA, CDR2 YNFKEQ, per germline. Trimming took 1 base from V and 0 from J; bases not matched to a gene: 3. DNA of the CDR3: TGTGCCAGCAGCCAAGCTGCGGGAGGGGCGAACACCGGGGAGCTGTTTTTT. The encoded protein is CASSQAAGGANTGELFF.

This chain connects TRBV2 to TRBJ1-2, with D possibly being TRBD1 (6 bases). V was shortened by 5 bases and J by 4 bases, with 26 bases between the two germline ends. The CDR3 totals 18 residues. Germline assignment: CDR1 SNHLY and CDR2 FYNNEI. The CDR3 here is CASSRVQGQSGLGYGYTF. The CDR3 DNA sequence: TGTGCCAGCAGTAGGGTCCAGGGGCAAAGCGGCCTAGGCTATGGCTACACCTTC.

This rearrangement joins TRBV7-2 to TRBJ2-1; 8 bases align to TRBD2. The germline V gene has CDR1 SGHTA and CDR2 FQGNSA. The V and J ends lost 1 base and 1 base, in that order; junction bases with no gene match: 9. The CDR3 covers 18 residues. In DNA form, the CDR3 reads TGTGCCAGCAGCTTAGGGATCAGCGGGAGTGGGTCCTACAATGAGCAGTTCTTC. Its translation is CASSLGISGSGSYNEQFF.

V and J are TRBV2 and TRBJ2-1, with TRBD2 identical over 10 bases. The V and J ends lost 7 bases and 8 bases, in that order; junction bases with no gene match: 17. Germline loops: CDR1 SNHLY, CDR2 FYNNEI. CDR3 length equals 17 residues. The CDR3 sequence is CASIPASGSTGRDEQFF. The CDR3 DNA sequence: TGTGCCAGCATCCCGGCTAGCGGGAGTACGGGTCGGGATGAGCAGTTCTTC.

This chain links TRBV5-1 with TRBJ2-5; the D gene is possibly TRBD2 (5 bases). The CDR3 has 16 residues. V was cut by 5 bases and J by 5 bases, with 22 bases left in between. The V gene's germline CDR1 is SGHRS and CDR2 YFSETQ. CDR3 DNA sequence: TGCGCCAGCAGTGGTTTCGAGGCGGGCGTACGGGAGACCCAGTACTTC. Protein product: CASSGFEAGVRETQYF.

This chain uses TRBV5-5 with TRBJ2-7; 7 nucleotides match TRBD2. Trimming took 0 bases from V and 3 from J; bases not matched to a gene: 6. CDR3 length equals 15 residues. CDR1 and CDR2 from the germline V gene are SGHKS and YYEKEE (reference sequence). The CDR3, as DNA: TGTGCCAGCAGCTTGGCGTCCCAGCGGGGCTACGAGCAGTACTTC. It translates to CASSLASQRGYEQYF.

The CDR3 protein is CASSQEETTRGTQYF. The CDR3 bases are TGTGCCAGCAGCCAAGAAGAGACCACAAGGGGGACCCAGTACTTC. The V call is TRBV14, the J call TRBJ2-5, with D possibly being TRBD1 (5 bases). V gave up 0 bases and J gave up 7 bases, with 15 bases separating them. The CDR3 is made up of 15 amino acids. CDR1 is SGHDN and CDR2 is FVKESK in the germline V gene.

The V and J genes are TRBV5-5 and TRBJ2-7, with D possibly TRBD1 on 6 matching bases. Germline V gives CDR1 SGHKS, CDR2 YYEKEE (reference sequence). Between the trimmed V and J ends, which lost 3 bases and 5 bases, there was a span of 15 bases. The CDR3 covers 14 residues. The CDR3 nucleotides read TGTGCCAGCAGCTCCCCGTCAGGGGCCAACGAGCAGTACTTC. Translated, it gives CASSSPSGANEQYF.

This sequence joins TRBV28 and TRBJ2-1; 8 nucleotides align to TRBD1. CDR1 and CDR2 (germline): MDHEN, SYDVKM. CDR3 length: 20 amino acids. Trimming took 4 bases from V and 1 from J; bases not matched to a gene: 18. The CDR3 protein is CASSSQTHGRQGRSYNEQFF. The CDR3 DNA sequence: TGTGCCAGCAGTTCGCAAACCCACGGAAGACAGGGGAGGTCCTACAATGAGCAGTTCTTC.

The chain uses TRBV11-1 and TRBJ2-1; D call uncertain. Per germline, CDR1 SGHAT and CDR2 FQDESV (reference sequence). V was clipped by 4 bases and J by 4 bases, with 8 bases between them. CDR3 length: 13 residues. The CDR3 sequence is CASSSNSYNEQFF. The DNA of the CDR3 is TGTGCCAGCAGCTCAAACAGTTACAATGAGCAGTTCTTC.

The chain links TRBV5-8 to TRBJ1-4; no definite D call. The CDR3 is 17 amino acids. Germline V lookup: CDR1 SGHTS, CDR2 YDEGEE. Trimming took 1 base from V and 2 from J, leaving 15 bases between them. The CDR3 loop is CASSLSTSSETNEKLFF. CDR3 sequence (DNA): TGTGCCAGCAGCTTGTCCACTTCTTCAGAGACTAATGAAAAACTGTTTTTT.

The chain has TRBV7-9 and TRBJ1-4, with D perhaps TRBD1 (6 bases). Trimming removed 5 bases from V and 8 bases from J, with 21 bases in between. This CDR3 has 16 residues. Germline loops: CDR1 SEHNR, CDR2 FQNEAQ (reference sequence). CDR3 in amino acids: CASSPTNIRGGEKLFF. CDR3 DNA sequence: TGTGCCAGCAGCCCTACTAATATCAGGGGAGGAGAAAAACTGTTTTTT.

The CDR3 here is CAISPTGVPQETQYF. DNA of the CDR3: TGTGCCATCAGCCCGACAGGGGTCCCACAAGAGACCCAGTACTTC. The J gene is TRBJ2-5, the V gene TRBV10-3, with 8 bases identical to TRBD1. V shed 6 bases and J 2 bases; nucleotides not matched to a gene: 8. CDR1 is ENHRY, CDR2 SYGVKD, per germline. There are 15 residues in the CDR3.

The rearrangement links TRBV15 to TRBJ2-7; 9 bases fit TRBD2. CDR3 length equals 14 residues. The trim removed 2 bases at V and 6 bases at J, leaving 5 bases unmatched. Germline CDR1 LNHNV, CDR2 YYDKDF (reference sequence). CDR3 bases: TGTGCCACCAGCAGACCTTGGCGGGAGGGCGAGCAGTACTTC. Its translation is CATSRPWREGEQYF. Complete variable domain (other parts from reference TRBV15 and TRBJ2-7): DAMVIQNPRYQVTQFGKPVTLSCSQTLNHNVMYWYQQKSSQAPKLLFHYYDKDFNNEADTPDNFQSRRPNTSFCFLDIRSPGLGDTAMYLCATSRPWREGEQYFGPGTRLTVT.

The J gene is TRBJ2-2, the V gene TRBV6-5; possibly TRBD1 for D (5 bases). The CDR3 consists of 14 residues. V dropped 7 bases and J dropped 1 base, with 10 bases sitting between them. The germline CDR1 and CDR2 sequences are MNHEY and SVGAGI. This CDR3 is CASNGQWNTGELFF. The DNA for the CDR3 is TGTGCCAGCAACGGACAATGGAACACCGGGGAGCTGTTTTTT.

The J gene is TRBJ2-1, the V gene TRBV10-1; TRBD2 is a possible D gene (5 bases). Germline values: CDR1 WNHNN, CDR2 SYGVQD (reference sequence). The CDR3 consists of 13 residues. V was pared by 5 bases and J by 9 bases, with 14 bases between. The CDR3: CASSSGRLGEQFF. As DNA, the CDR3 is TGCGCCAGCAGTAGCGGCCGTCTAGGTGAGCAGTTCTTC.

The chain employs TRBV19 and TRBJ2-3, with TRBD1 matching 9 bases. The trim removed 1 base at V and 2 bases at J, leaving 7 bases unmatched. Germline CDR1 reads LNHDA; CDR2 reads SQIVND (reference sequence). This CDR3 comprises 17 residues. This CDR3 reads CASSIAPTGGSTDTQYF. The CDR3 nucleotides read TGTGCCAGTAGTATAGCGCCGACAGGGGGTTCCACAGATACGCAGTATTTT. The full variable domain, completed using reference TRBV19 and TRBJ2-3, is DGGITQSPKYLFRKEGQNVTLSCEQNLNHDAMYWYRQDPGQGLRLIYYSQIVNDFQKGDIAEGYSVSREKKESFPLTVTSAQKNPTAFYLCASSIAPTGGSTDTQYFGPGTRLTVL.

This chain connects TRBV6-1 to TRBJ1-3, with D unresolved. Germline loops: CDR1 MNHNS, CDR2 SASEGT. V was cut by 2 bases and J by 0 bases, with 14 bases left in between. This CDR3 region has 17 residues. The CDR3 reads CASSERKRSYSGNTIYF. CDR3 in DNA: TGTGCCAGCAGTGAAAGGAAGAGAAGTTACTCTGGAAACACCATATATTTT.